Presented here are 15 T cell receptor beta chains from one specimen sequenced in a study of vaccination effects on CD4 cells after COVID-19. Between days 9 and 10 of culture, CD4+ T cells were separated out. Two doses of either BNT162b2 or mRNA-1273 were given to each participant. Sequencing used immunoSEQ multiplex PCR; TCRdb keeps in-frame clones, though not all of them. This repertoire shows fewer than 75,000 clones, less than 80% found once; its top ten account for more than 4%. Their antigens are not known. The sample consisted of CD4+ T cells from PBMCs cultured without peptide, taken after COVID-19 vaccination. All receptors derive from a human donor who received a COVID-19 vaccine.

V usage is TRBV7-2 and J usage is TRBJ2-7; 12 nucleotides align to TRBD2. This CDR3 region has 14 residues. CDR1 is SGHTA and CDR2 is FQGNSA in the germline V gene. The V segment lost 5 bases and the J segment 2 bases; nucleotides outside the gene matches: 1. The CDR3 sequence: CASSASGGAYEQYF. In DNA form, the CDR3 reads TGTGCCAGCAGCGCTAGCGGGGGGGCCTACGAGCAGTACTTC.

This clone has just a few counts. The rearrangement joins TRBV6-5 to TRBJ1-2; tentative D call: TRBD1 (5 bases). The germline V gene encodes CDR1 MNHEY and CDR2 SVGAGI. This CDR3 contains 12 residues. Between the trimmed V and J ends, which lost 6 bases and 5 bases, there was a span of 10 bases. CDR3 sequence: CASSRQSYGYTF. CDR3 DNA: TGTGCCAGCAGCCGACAGTCGTATGGCTACACCTTC.

The chain employs TRBV5-1 and TRBJ2-1, with TRBD2 as a possible D gene (6 bases). V lost 1 base and J 15 bases, leaving 14 bases between the germline ends. The CDR3 consists of 12 residues. Germline assignment: CDR1 SGHRS and CDR2 YFSETQ. The CDR3 DNA reads TGCGCCAGCAGCTTGTTCGGGGAGGTGGCGTTCTTC. It specifies CASSLFGEVAFF.

The chain uses TRBV9 and TRBJ2-3; 8 nucleotides align to TRBD2. The germline CDR1 and CDR2 sequences are SGDLS and YYNGEE. CDR3 length: 15 residues. The junction had 3 bases not matched to a gene; V was cut back by 0 bases and J by 3 bases. CDR3 nucleotide sequence: TGTGCCAGCAGCGTAGTGCCGGGAGGGACAGATACGCAGTATTTT. It yields the protein CASSVVPGGTDTQYF.

This chain joins TRBV9 and TRBJ2-7; D remains ambiguous. CDR1 is SGDLS, CDR2 YYNGEE, per germline. Trimming stripped 0 bases from V and 6 bases from J, with 13 bases between. CDR3 size: 14 residues. CDR3 coding DNA: TGTGCCAGCAGCGTAGCCCCCCATGGTGGCGAGCAGTACTTC. Amino acids: CASSVAPHGGEQYF. The entire variable domain, with the rest obtained from reference TRBV9 and TRBJ2-7, is as follows: DSGVTQTPKHLITATGQRVTLRCSPRSGDLSVYWYQQSLDQGLQFLIQYYNGEERAKGNILERFSAQQFPDLHSELNLSSLELGDSALYFCASSVAPHGGEQYFGPGTRLTVT.

The V call is TRBV28, the J call TRBJ2-1; TRBD2 matches at 9 bases. Unmatched junction bases numbered 13, after V lost 3 bases and J lost 7 bases. The CDR3 loop spans 17 amino acids. Per the germline V gene, CDR1 is MDHEN and CDR2 is SYDVKM. The CDR3 region has the DNA TGTGCCAGCAGTTTCGGGGGTAGCGGGAGTGTTTGGAATGAGCAGTTCTTC. Its protein is CASSFGGSGSVWNEQFF.

The sample holds a few counts of this clone. The V and J genes are TRBV6-5 and TRBJ1-2; D may be TRBD1 (5 bases). Per germline, CDR1 MNHEY and CDR2 SVGAGI. The CDR3 has 14 amino acids. V lost 0 bases and J lost 2, with 7 bases in between. CDR3 protein: CASSYSNRNYGYTF. The CDR3 DNA reads as TGTGCCAGCAGTTACTCTAACAGGAACTATGGCTACACCTTC.

With regard to this clone: The sample holds other DNA sequences that translate to the same CDR3. The CDR3 sequence is CASSFRGPNEKLFF. DNA for the CDR3: TGTGCCAGCAGCTTCAGGGGCCCTAATGAAAAACTGTTTTTT. The chain uses TRBV28 and TRBJ1-4; TRBD1 is a possible D gene (6 bases). Germline V CDR1 and CDR2: MDHEN, SYDVKM. The CDR3 is 14 amino acids. Trimming pared 6 bases from V and 3 bases from J, leaving 11 bases between.

The J gene is TRBJ1-5, the V gene TRBV24-1; 11 bases map to TRBD1. J gave up 9 bases and V 4 bases, and 10 bases lay outside the gene matches. The CDR3 contains 16 residues. Germline values: CDR1 KGHDR, CDR2 SFDVKD. DNA of the CDR3: TGTGCCACCAGTGACCCCGGACAGGGGGCCCCGGCGCCCCAGCATTTT. This gives the protein CATSDPGQGAPAPQHF.

In this sample, this clone turned up once. The CDR3 sequence: CASRAPGVPNYGYTF. The CDR3 DNA follows: TGTGCCAGCAGAGCCCCGGGGGTCCCTAACTATGGCTACACCTTC. V is TRBV6-5 and J is TRBJ1-2; a possible D gene is TRBD1 (5 bases). Germline CDR1 MNHEY, CDR2 SVGAGI. There are 15 residues in the CDR3. Trimming stripped 6 bases from V and 0 bases from J, with 14 bases between.

The J gene is TRBJ2-3, the V gene TRBV20-1; no reliable D call. Trimming shortened V by 3 bases and J by 7 bases, and 11 bases separated the two germline ends. CDR3 length: 12 amino acids. Per germline, CDR1 DFQATT and CDR2 SNEGSKA (reference sequence). CDR3 DNA sequence: TGCAGTGCTAGTAAGGCCGACTATACGCAGTATTTT. Translated, it gives CSASKADYTQYF.

The chain carries TRBV7-2 and TRBJ1-5, with TRBD1 as a possible D gene (6 bases). The ends were cut back, 1 base at V and 3 bases at J, with 10 bases in the middle. The CDR3 extends over 15 amino acids. Germline-derived CDR1 and CDR2 are SGHTA and FQGNSA. CDR3 protein: CASSLEGVNNQPQHF. CDR3 in DNA: TGTGCCAGCAGCTTAGAGGGGGTGAACAATCAGCCCCAGCATTTT.

This clone occurred a few times. The chain recombines TRBV6-5 with TRBJ1-1; 8 positions match TRBD1. Germline V gene sequence: CDR1 MNHEY, CDR2 SVGAGI. V lost 0 bases, J lost 4 bases, and 4 bases stayed unmatched. The CDR3 runs to 15 residues. The CDR3, as DNA: TGTGCCAGCAGTTACTCACGACAGGGGAGCACTGAAGCTTTCTTT. Encoded protein: CASSYSRQGSTEAFF.

This sequence joins TRBV19 and TRBJ2-3; tentatively, D is TRBD1 (6 bases). The CDR3 loop spans 16 amino acids. Germline lookup yields CDR1 LNHDA and CDR2 SQIVND (reference sequence). The V gene lost 1 base and the J gene lost 2 bases, with 13 bases spanning the gap. As DNA, the CDR3 is TGTGCCAGTAGTATAGGTCCTAGGACAGTCACAGATACGCAGTATTTT. Its translation: CASSIGPRTVTDTQYF.

The rearrangement links TRBV25-1 to TRBJ2-3; D remains unclear. Between the trimmed V and J ends, which lost 4 bases and 7 bases, there was a span of 6 bases. The CDR3 has 11 residues. The V gene's germline CDR1 is MGHDK and CDR2 SYGVNS. CDR3 amino acids: CASSAEYTQYF. CDR3 DNA: TGTGCCAGCAGTGCTGAATATACGCAGTATTTT.